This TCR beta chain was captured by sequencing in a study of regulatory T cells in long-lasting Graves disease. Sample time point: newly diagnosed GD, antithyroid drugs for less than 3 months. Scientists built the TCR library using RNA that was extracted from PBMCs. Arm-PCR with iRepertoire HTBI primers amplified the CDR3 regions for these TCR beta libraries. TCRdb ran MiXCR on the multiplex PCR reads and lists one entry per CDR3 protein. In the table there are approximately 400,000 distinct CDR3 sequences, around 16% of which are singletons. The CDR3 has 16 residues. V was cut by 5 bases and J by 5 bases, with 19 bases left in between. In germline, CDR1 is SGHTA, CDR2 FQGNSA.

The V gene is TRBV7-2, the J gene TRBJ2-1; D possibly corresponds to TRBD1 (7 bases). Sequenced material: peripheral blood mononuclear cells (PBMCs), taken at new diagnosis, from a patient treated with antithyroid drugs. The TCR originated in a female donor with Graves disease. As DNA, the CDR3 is TGTGCCAGCAGCGTAATGCGGGACAGAGTCAACAATGAGCAGTTCTTC. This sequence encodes CASSVMRDRVNNEQFF.